What follows are 15 T cell receptor beta chains derived from one specimen sequenced in a study of T-cell memory formation after mild COVID-19. MiXCR was run by TCRdb on the 5' RACE reads, yielding one entry per CDR3 protein. The table lists some 450,000 distinct CDR3 sequences, approximately 19% of them singletons. Sequenced sample: PBMCs or a T cell subset sorted from them (not recorded which). These receptors originate from a young man who had mild COVID-19 (a few samples of this study predate the infection). Cell type and time point are not known.

This clonotype was seen only a few times. The CDR3 region has the DNA TGCGCCAGCAGCTTCTCGAGAATATCTAACACCGGGGAGCTGTTTTTT. This translates into CASSFSRISNTGELFF. This rearrangement joins TRBV5-1 to TRBJ2-2; D is unresolved. In germline, CDR1 is SGHRS, CDR2 YFSETQ. With 2 bases removed from V and 2 bases from J, the gap between germline ends came to 13 bases. This CDR3 has 16 amino acids. Combining the CDR3 with reference TRBV5-1 and TRBJ2-2 gives the whole variable domain KAGVTQTPRYLIKTRGQQVTLSCSPISGHRSVSWYQQTPGQGLQFLFEYFSETQRNKGNFPGRFSGRQFSNSRSEMNVSTLELGDSALYLCASSFSRISNTGELFFGEGSRLTVL.

This clonotype appeared a few times. The chain recombines TRBV27 with TRBJ2-2; 8 positions agree with TRBD2. The CDR3 runs 17 residues. With V trimmed by 6 bases and J by 5 bases, 14 bases remained unmatched. CDR1 and CDR2 (germline): MNHEY, SMNVEV (reference sequence). CDR3 protein: CASSVLADTPGTGELFF. CDR3 coding DNA: TGTGCCAGCAGCGTACTAGCGGACACCCCGGGGACCGGGGAGCTGTTTTTT.

This clonotype has only a few counts. V is TRBV4-1 and J is TRBJ2-3; possible D gene TRBD2, 6 bases. Germline CDR1 reads MGHRA; CDR2 reads YSYEKL. Trimming took off 6 bases at V and 2 bases at J, with 18 bases between the two ends. The CDR3 runs 16 residues. CDR3 in DNA: TGCGCCAGCAGAAGTCGAGCGGGTTCTGACACAGATACGCAGTATTTT. Translation: CASRSRAGSDTDTQYF.

The chain recombines TRBV7-2 with TRBJ2-5; D is unclear. CDR3 length equals 14 residues. The germline gives CDR1 SGHTA, CDR2 FQGNSA. Trimming pared 1 base from V and 2 bases from J, leaving 8 bases between. The CDR3 sequence is CASSLVSRQETQYF. CDR3 DNA sequence: TGTGCCAGCAGCTTAGTTAGCAGACAAGAGACCCAGTACTTC.

A few counts support this clonotype. V usage is TRBV7-2 and J usage is TRBJ2-4; 9 bases fit TRBD1. Per germline, CDR1 SGHTA and CDR2 FQGNSA. There are 16 residues in the CDR3. After removal of 4 bases from V and 9 bases from J, the junction contained 13 bases not matched to a gene. CDR3: CASSSPTQGQGIIQYF. The CDR3 DNA reads TGTGCCAGCAGCTCACCTACCCAGGGACAGGGCATCATTCAGTACTTC. Filled out from reference TRBV7-2 and TRBJ2-4, the complete variable domain reads GAGVSQSPSNKVTEKGKDVELRCDPISGHTALYWYRQSLGQGLEFLIYFQGNSAPDKSGLPSDRFSAERTGGSVSTLTIQRTQQEDSAVYLCASSSPTQGQGIIQYFGAGTRLSVL.

This clonotype was found a few times. The V call is TRBV12-3 or TRBV12-4, the J call TRBJ2-7; 10 nucleotides line up with TRBD1. The length of the CDR3 is 16 residues. V gave up 5 bases and J gave up 1 base; unmatched junction bases: 8. In nucleotides, the CDR3 is TGTGCCAGCAGTCAATTCGACAGGGGGCCTTCCTACGAGCAGTACTTC. This gives the protein CASSQFDRGPSYEQYF.

This clonotype was seen at least ten times. In DNA form, the CDR3 reads TGCGCCAGCAGCTTGCGTAGTCTCACAGATACGCAGTATTTT. Translation: CASSLRSLTDTQYF. This chain links TRBV5-1 with TRBJ2-3; D is unresolved. This CDR3 contains 14 residues. With 1 base removed from V and 2 bases from J, the gap between germline ends came to 8 bases. Germline V gene sequence: CDR1 SGHRS, CDR2 YFSETQ.

The chain couples TRBV28 to TRBJ1-2; D is ambiguous. V gave up 2 bases and J gave up 6 bases, with 7 bases separating them. CDR3 length: 12 amino acids. Looked up from germline, CDR1 is MDHEN and CDR2 is SYDVKM. The CDR3 nucleotides are TGTGCCAGCAGTTTAGTTCTTAATGGCTACACCTTC. Its translation is CASSLVLNGYTF.

This clonotype has more than one count but fewer than ten. Germline and junction disagree at one end, which may indicate a read error. The chain carries TRBV7-2 and TRBJ2-7, with TRBD2 matching over 7 bases. Germline V CDR1 and CDR2: SGHTA, FQGNSA. The CDR3 covers 13 residues. As DNA, the CDR3 is TGTGCCAGCAGCTTAGAAGCGGGGTACGTGCAGTACTTC. Protein product: CASSLEAGYVQYF.

The chain is built from TRBV4-3 and TRBJ1-1; a possible D gene is TRBD1 (5 bases). V shed 0 bases and J shed 4 bases, with 12 bases lying between them. This CDR3 comprises 15 residues. The germline CDR1 and CDR2 sequences are LGHNA and YSLEER. The CDR3 region is CASSQDLWGSTEAFF. The CDR3 nucleotides read TGCGCCAGCAGCCAAGATCTTTGGGGCTCCACTGAAGCTTTCTTT.

This clonotype was observed a few times. The chain employs TRBV5-6 and TRBJ1-5; D is perhaps TRBD1 (5 bases). The CDR3 is 17 amino acids. The V end lost 1 base, the J end lost 3 bases, and 17 bases lay between the germline ends. Germline CDR1 reads SGHDT; CDR2 reads YYEEEE. The CDR3 loop is CASSLRGGRILNQPQHF. DNA for the CDR3: TGTGCCAGCAGCTTGCGGGGGGGAAGGATTCTCAATCAGCCCCAGCATTTT.

CDR3 nucleotides: TGCGCCAGCAGCCAAGGGACGGGGACCGGGAAAGAGACCCAGTACTTC. Protein: CASSQGTGTGKETQYF. The chain employs TRBV4-1 and TRBJ2-5, with D perhaps given as TRBD1 or TRBD2 (5 bases each). The V gene lost 1 base and the J gene lost 3 bases, with 15 bases spanning the gap. The CDR3 is 16 amino acids. The germline V gene has CDR1 MGHRA and CDR2 YSYEKL.

V gene TRBV28 combines with J gene TRBJ1-2; maybe TRBD1 (6 bases). The CDR3 has 14 residues. Germline V gene data show CDR1 as MDHEN and CDR2 as SYDVKM. The ends were cut back, 5 bases at V and 8 bases at J, with 18 bases in the middle. CDR3 bases: TGTGCCAGCAGTACCCCCGGGGGCCCCTACGGCTACACCTTC. Encoded protein: CASSTPGGPYGYTF.

This clonotype was seen more than once but under ten times. V gene TRBV7-2 combines with J gene TRBJ2-3; the match to TRBD2 covers 11 bases. This CDR3 has 13 residues. Germline trimming cut 3 bases from V and 9 bases from J; bases unmatched to any gene: 2. Germline-derived CDR1 and CDR2 are SGHTA and FQGNSA. The CDR3 region is CASSFRLAGTQYF. As DNA, the CDR3 is TGTGCCAGCAGCTTTAGACTAGCGGGGACGCAGTATTTT.

The J gene is TRBJ2-1, the V gene TRBV12-3 or TRBV12-4; the match to TRBD2 covers 9 bases. V lost 4 bases, J lost 8 bases, and 6 bases stayed unmatched. There are 14 residues in the CDR3. The CDR3 reads CASSYLAGSDEQFF. The DNA for the CDR3 is TGTGCCAGCAGTTATCTAGCGGGGAGTGATGAGCAGTTCTTC.